A selection of T cell receptor beta chains follows, all from one sample in a study of identical twins. TCRdb re-derived calls from the 5' RACE reads in MiXCR, one entry per CDR3 protein. Among under 900,000 distinct CDR3 sequences listed, around a sixth were seen once. The sample also formed part of further work on T cells expressing NK-cell markers.

Input material: PBMCs. These receptors all stem from a woman aged 18-30 years in good health. The CDR3 runs from the conserved cysteine through the conserved F or W. Size is stated for part of the rows, as once, few or many counts, or as a class when the clone is expanded.

abundance	v_gene	CDR3aa
few	TRBV7-2	CASSEGASNYGYTF
few	TRBV2	CASSEPGTDTQYF
-	TRBV12-3/TRBV12-4	CASSLGSGGVDEQFF
few	TRBV11-2	CASSHFRDRGGNEQFF
-	TRBV20-1	CSARVGQGRAYEQYF
-	TRBV3-1	CASSLHGSGDGETQYF
-	TRBV7-2	CASSLLGTYGYTF
few	TRBV29-1	CSASGGRDRDTGELFF
-	TRBV10-3	CAISADIQETQYF
-	TRBV20-1	CSAIQSGTGGDTQYF
few	TRBV20-1	CSARASAKTWETQYF
few	TRBV12-3/TRBV12-4	CASSPPVLASSGANVLTF
few	TRBV12-3/TRBV12-4	CASSFDEAFF
-	TRBV11-3	CASSYTGYGIQYF
-	TRBV7-8	CASSLAQGAGNTIHF
many	TRBV10-3	CAISAHSDRSSYNEQFF
many	TRBV20-1	CSARDLSGTLYTYEQYF
-	TRBV18	CASSPNRPPSYEQYF
-	TRBV7-2	CASSWGQAAKAFF
-	TRBV27	CASSYTAGVSYEQYF
many	TRBV20-1	CSASGAVANTGELFF
-	TRBV2	CASSELGDGDQPQHF
few	TRBV5-1	CASSFPDPGGSTGELFF
-	TRBV14	CASSQDGLVGGAYNEQFF
few	TRBV12-3/TRBV12-4	CASSFAPQAQHF
-	TRBV12-3/TRBV12-4	CASRAGQQNYGYTF
many	TRBV9	CASSVQLASYNEQFF
few	TRBV12-3/TRBV12-4	CASRHRDYLNEQFF
-	TRBV6-2/TRBV6-3	CASSSEGGRQPQHF
-	TRBV7-9	CASSLAGPGNEQFF
-	TRBV4-3	CASSSRLAGDEQYF
few	TRBV29-1	CSDAETGGEQFF
once	TRBV7-7	CASSPSRVLYNEQFF
-	TRBV2	CAKHDRDIYEQYF
many	TRBV7-9	CASSVASYEQYF
few	TRBV20-1	CSAKSFQRGGTDTQYF
-	TRBV10-2	CASSESTLVTNIQYF
few	TRBV7-9	CASSPPRTGELFF
-	TRBV25-1	CASSEPSGVGDEQFF
-	TRBV6-1	CASPSGLAVTDTQYF
-	TRBV12-3/TRBV12-4	CASSWGTSNQPQHF
-	TRBV5-1	CASSWGAEGTDTQYF
-	TRBV11-2	CASSLDPRSLYNYGYTF
once	TRBV3-1	CASSQPRQGPDTGELFF
many	TRBV5-1	CASSLGTGVMNTEAFF
many	TRBV12-3/TRBV12-4	CASSLGGRNQPQHF
-	TRBV7-2	CASSLVAQGRNQPQHF
few	TRBV7-2	CASSFPGSIYEQYF
few	TRBV20-1	CSAPGESYNEQFF
-	TRBV3-1	CASSPLLGRTSGANVLTF
once	TRBV7-9	CASSLPNSDTQYF
few	TRBV9	CASSVSPNADTQYF
-	TRBV6-1	CASRKGFTLGANVLTF
few	TRBV20-1	CSASTRGRASYEQYF
-	TRBV3-1	CASSPAKPNEQFF
many	TRBV12-3/TRBV12-4	CASSSTGTGNTIYF
-	TRBV5-1	CASSPVAGIEQYF
few	TRBV6-5	CASSLPGTGSYNEQFF
many	TRBV20-1	CSAPSGTGNKNTQYF